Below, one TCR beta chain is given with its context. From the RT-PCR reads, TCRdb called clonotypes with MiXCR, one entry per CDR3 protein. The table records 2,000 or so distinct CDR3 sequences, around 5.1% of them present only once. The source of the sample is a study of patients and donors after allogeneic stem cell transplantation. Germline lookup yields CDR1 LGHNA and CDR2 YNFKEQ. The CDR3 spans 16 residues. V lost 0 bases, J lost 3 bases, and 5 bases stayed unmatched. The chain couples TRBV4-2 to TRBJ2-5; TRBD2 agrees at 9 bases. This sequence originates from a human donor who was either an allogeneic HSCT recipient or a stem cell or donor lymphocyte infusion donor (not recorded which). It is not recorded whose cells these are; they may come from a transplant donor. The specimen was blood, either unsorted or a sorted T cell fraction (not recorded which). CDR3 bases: TGTGCCAGCAGCCAAGATCGAGCGGGAGGTAAAGAGACCCAGTACTTC. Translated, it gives CASSQDRAGGKETQYF.